This TCR beta chain was documented in a study of blood T cell repertoires in COVID-19. Per the germline V gene, CDR1 is MNHEY and CDR2 is SMNVEV (reference sequence). This CDR3 region has 16 residues. V dropped 2 bases and J dropped 5; count of bases not matched to a gene: 9. Original handling: Amplification with reference gene primers provided the estimates of nucleated cell counts. Method: immunoSEQ multiplex PCR; TCRdb's copy keeps in-frame clones and lacks some. The D gene and trimming were derived from the DNA, and the V and J assignments and clone size from that table. The sample holds roughly 240,000 clones, roughly 79% seen once.

The sequence was obtained from a woman aged 80 or over with acute or convalescent COVID-19. The sample consisted of peripheral blood. The genes are TRBV27 and TRBJ2-5; TRBD2 agrees at 9 bases. The CDR3: CASSLRAAGGPETQYF. In DNA form, the CDR3 reads TGTGCCAGCAGTTTACGGGCGGCGGGAGGGCCGGAGACCCAGTACTTC.